Below, 21 T cell receptor beta chains from the same sample are listed, as sequenced in a study of STAT5B mutations in CD4+ large granular lymphocyte leukemia. Profiled with immunoSEQ multiplex PCR; TCRdb holds only in-frame clones, not every one. The sample lists about 32,000 clones; less than 80% were seen once. The sequenced material came from CD4+ T cells from blood buffy coats. Receptors were obtained from a human donor in good health.

The genes are TRBV30 and TRBJ1-4; D might be TRBD1 (5 bases). The CDR3 has 11 residues. Germline CDR1 GTSNPN, CDR2 SVGIG (reference sequence). Trimming stripped 2 bases from V and 13 bases from J, with 11 bases between. CDR3 nucleotides: TGTGCCTGGAGTTCGACAGACAGACTGTTTTTT. Its translation is CAWSSTDRLFF.

This clone was seen just once. The V and J genes are TRBV10-1 and TRBJ2-3; D not resolved. Trimming stripped 5 bases from V and 0 bases from J, with 3 bases between. The CDR3 has 12 residues. CDR1 is WNHNN and CDR2 is SYGVQD in the germline V gene (reference sequence). The CDR3 nucleotides are TGCGCCAGCAGTTACAGCACAGATACGCAGTATTTT. Protein sequence: CASSYSTDTQYF.

The chain employs TRBV27 and TRBJ2-4; weak D call: TRBD1 (5 bases). Per germline, CDR1 MNHEY and CDR2 SMNVEV (reference sequence). The germline V and J ends were trimmed by 6 bases and 6 bases, with 15 bases remaining between them. CDR3 length: 14 residues. The CDR3: CASSHDRDTNIQYF. The CDR3 region has the DNA TGTGCCAGCAGCCATGACAGAGACACAAACATTCAGTACTTC.

This clone has a handful of counts. The J gene is TRBJ1-1, the V gene TRBV5-4; 8 bases map to TRBD1. This CDR3 spans 14 amino acids. V lost 4 bases and J lost 5; bases outside the gene matches: 7. Germline-derived CDR1 and CDR2 are SGHNT and YYREEE (reference sequence). The CDR3 DNA is TGTGCCAGCAGCGGCCAAAACAGGGGGACTGAAGCTTTCTTT. Encoded protein: CASSGQNRGTEAFF.

CDR3 amino acids: CASSNRLSNQPQHF. CDR3 bases: TGTGCCAGCAGCAATAGGCTCAGCAATCAGCCCCAGCATTTT. The V gene is TRBV7-9, the J gene TRBJ1-5, with D unclear. The CDR3 is made up of 14 amino acids. Per germline, CDR1 SEHNR and CDR2 FQNEAQ (reference sequence). Between the trimmed V and J ends, which lost 5 bases and 1 base, there was a span of 9 bases.

This chain connects TRBV19 to TRBJ2-2, with D hard to call. Trimming pared 9 bases from V and 4 bases from J, leaving 15 bases between. The CDR3 sequence is 14 residues long. Germline-derived CDR1 and CDR2 are LNHDA and SQIVND (reference sequence). The CDR3 protein is CASRFPPGTGELFF. Written as DNA, the CDR3 is TGTGCCAGCCGATTCCCCCCCGGCACCGGGGAGCTGTTTTTT.

Only a few counts were recorded for this clone. The rearrangement joins TRBV5-6 to TRBJ1-5; possible D gene TRBD1, 6 bases. Germline V gene data show CDR1 as SGHDT and CDR2 as YYEEEE. CDR3 size: 15 residues. Trimming took off 1 base at V and 4 bases at J, with 12 bases between the two ends. CDR3 loop: CASSLSGGGNQPQHF. CDR3 bases: TGTGCCAGCAGCTTGTCCGGGGGCGGGAATCAGCCCCAGCATTTT.

This sequence joins TRBV29-1 and TRBJ2-3; tentatively, D is TRBD2 (5 bases). Trimming pared 1 base from V and 6 bases from J, leaving 11 bases between. Germline CDR1 and CDR2: SQVTM and ANQGSEA. The CDR3 is 13 amino acids. CDR3 amino acids: CSVEGLAGDTQYF. The CDR3, as DNA: TGCAGCGTTGAAGGGCTAGCCGGGGATACGCAGTATTTT.

The chain links TRBV6-1 to TRBJ1-5; the D gene is possibly TRBD1 (5 bases). Germline V gene data show CDR1 as MNHNS and CDR2 as SASEGT. The CDR3 length is 14 residues. Trimming pared 1 base from V and 7 bases from J, leaving 11 bases between. The chain's CDR3 is CASSEERGAQPQHF. The CDR3 coding sequence is TGTGCCAGCAGTGAAGAAAGGGGAGCGCAGCCCCAGCATTTT.

This clone was counted a single time. The CDR3 region has the DNA TGTGCCTGGAGTGTTGGGTCAGATACGCAGTATTTT. This translates into CAWSVGSDTQYF. This chain connects TRBV30 to TRBJ2-3; D is uncertain. CDR1 is GTSNPN and CDR2 is SVGIG in the germline V gene (reference sequence). V dropped 0 bases and J dropped 4 bases, with 5 bases sitting between them. The CDR3 runs to 12 residues.

The chain couples TRBV7-6 to TRBJ1-6, with TRBD1 matching 7 bases. The germline gives CDR1 SGHVS, CDR2 FNYEAQ. V dropped 2 bases and J dropped 6; count of bases not matched to a gene: 4. The CDR3 is made up of 15 amino acids. The CDR3, as DNA: TGTGCCAGCAGCTTACGACAGGGACCTAATTCACCCCTCCACTTT. The encoded protein is CASSLRQGPNSPLHF.

J is TRBJ2-5 and V is TRBV7-9, with D unclear. The V end was cut by 1 base, the J end by 1 base, with 4 bases between. This CDR3 region has 13 residues. CDR1 is SEHNR, CDR2 FQNEAQ, per germline (reference sequence). In DNA, the CDR3 is TGTGCCAGCAGCTTAGTAGGCCAAGAGACCCAGTACTTC. Protein: CASSLVGQETQYF.

J is TRBJ2-1 and V is TRBV27, with 9 bases identical to TRBD1. CDR3 size: 14 residues. Germline CDR1 MNHEY, CDR2 SMNVEV (reference sequence). With 7 bases clipped from V and 10 bases from J, the junction kept 11 bases outside the gene matches. This chain's CDR3 is CASNTPGQGREQFF. DNA for the CDR3: TGTGCCAGCAACACTCCGGGACAGGGAAGGGAGCAGTTCTTC.

The genes are TRBV5-8 and TRBJ2-5; D is unclear. V was cut by 2 bases and J by 4 bases, with 3 bases left in between. The CDR3 extends over 11 amino acids. Germline V gene lookup returns CDR1 SGHTS and CDR2 YDEGEE. The chain's CDR3 is CASSFRETQYF. The CDR3 nucleotides read TGTGCCAGCAGCTTTAGAGAGACCCAGTACTTC.

The rearrangement uses TRBV7-2 and TRBJ1-6; D unresolved. V lost 5 bases to trimming and J lost 5 bases, with 10 bases between them. Germline assignment: CDR1 SGHTA and CDR2 FQGNSA. This CDR3 has 14 residues. The CDR3 bases are TGTGCCAGCAGCAGATTTATCCATAATTCACCCCTCCACTTT. It codes for CASSRFIHNSPLHF.

The V call is TRBV7-2, the J call TRBJ2-1; 9 positions match TRBD2. The germline CDR1 and CDR2 sequences are SGHTA and FQGNSA. Trimming cost V 1 base and J 7 bases; bases outside gene matches: 11. This CDR3 comprises 17 residues. This CDR3 reads CASSLVMRGGLRNEQFF. In nucleotides, the CDR3 is TGTGCCAGCAGCTTAGTAATGCGGGGGGGCCTTAGGAATGAGCAGTTCTTC.

V and J are TRBV7-2 and TRBJ2-3; 10 bases agree with TRBD1. V was clipped by 1 base and J by 2 bases; unmatched bases: 6. Germline lookup yields CDR1 SGHTA and CDR2 FQGNSA. The CDR3 totals 17 residues. The CDR3 DNA reads as TGTGCCAGCAGCTTAGTGGGGGACAGGGGTCCCACAGATACGCAGTATTTT. Translating it yields CASSLVGDRGPTDTQYF.

The genes are TRBV7-3 and TRBJ2-3; TRBD1 might be the D (6 bases). Trimming stripped 0 bases from V and 2 bases from J, with 12 bases between. Per the germline V gene, CDR1 is SGHTA and CDR2 is FQGTGA. The CDR3 loop spans 16 amino acids. The CDR3 nucleotides are TGTGCCAGCAGCTTAACGTTAGACAGGATCACAGATACGCAGTATTTT. Translating gives CASSLTLDRITDTQYF.

The chain has TRBV28 and TRBJ2-7; possibly TRBD1 or TRBD2 for D (6 bases each). CDR1 and CDR2 (germline): MDHEN, SYDVKM. This CDR3 contains 15 residues. V gave up 6 bases and J gave up 6 bases, with 21 bases separating them. The CDR3 spells CASSWPFGGGSEQYF. DNA for the CDR3: TGTGCCAGCAGCTGGCCTTTTGGAGGGGGGTCCGAGCAGTACTTC.

The V and J genes are TRBV5-4 and TRBJ2-5; 15 bases match TRBD2. Germline loops: CDR1 SGHNT, CDR2 YYREEE (reference sequence). Trimming removed 4 bases from V and 5 bases from J; junction bases left unmatched: 6. The CDR3 has 16 amino acids. The CDR3 region has the DNA TGTGCCAGCAGCGCCCGGACTAGCGGGGGGGCGGAGACCCAGTACTTC. Its translation: CASSARTSGGAETQYF.

The rearrangement uses TRBV18 and TRBJ1-1; TRBD1 agrees at 7 bases. This CDR3 comprises 13 residues. With V trimmed by 6 bases and J by 4 bases, 5 bases remained unmatched. Germline CDR1 and CDR2: KGHSH and LQKENI. The CDR3 bases are TGTGCCAGCTCTACAGGGGCCAGCACTGAAGCTTTCTTT. This sequence encodes CASSTGASTEAFF.